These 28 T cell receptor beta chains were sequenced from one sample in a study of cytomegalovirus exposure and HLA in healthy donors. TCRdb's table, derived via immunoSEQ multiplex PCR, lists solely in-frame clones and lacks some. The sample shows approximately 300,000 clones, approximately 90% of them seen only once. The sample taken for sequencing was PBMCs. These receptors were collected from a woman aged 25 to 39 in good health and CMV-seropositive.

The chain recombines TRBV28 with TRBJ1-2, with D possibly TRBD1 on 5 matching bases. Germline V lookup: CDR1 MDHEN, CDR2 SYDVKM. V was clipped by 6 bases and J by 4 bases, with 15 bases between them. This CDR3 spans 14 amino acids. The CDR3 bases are TGTGCCAGCAGCAGTAGAGGACACCTCTATGGCTACACCTTC. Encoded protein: CASSSRGHLYGYTF.

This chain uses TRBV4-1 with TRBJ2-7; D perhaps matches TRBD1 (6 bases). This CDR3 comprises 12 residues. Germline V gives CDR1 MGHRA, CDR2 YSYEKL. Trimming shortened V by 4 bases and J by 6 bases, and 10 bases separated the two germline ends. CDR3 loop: CASSPGRGEQYF. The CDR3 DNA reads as TGCGCCAGCAGCCCCGGCAGGGGCGAGCAGTACTTC.

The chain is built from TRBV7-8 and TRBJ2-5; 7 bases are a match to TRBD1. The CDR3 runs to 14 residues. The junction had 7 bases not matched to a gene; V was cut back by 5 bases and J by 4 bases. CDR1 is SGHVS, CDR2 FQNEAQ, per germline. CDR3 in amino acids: CASSPQGVGETQYF. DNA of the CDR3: TGTGCCAGCAGCCCCCAGGGGGTCGGAGAGACCCAGTACTTC.

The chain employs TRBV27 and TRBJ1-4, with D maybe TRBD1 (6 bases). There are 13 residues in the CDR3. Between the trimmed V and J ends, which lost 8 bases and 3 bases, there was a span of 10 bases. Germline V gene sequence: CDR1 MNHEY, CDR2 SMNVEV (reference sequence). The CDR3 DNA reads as TGTGCCAGCGGGGACAACCCTAATGAAAAACTGTTTTTT. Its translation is CASGDNPNEKLFF.

CDR3 in amino acids: CASTEGSGRSDEQFF. CDR3 nucleotide sequence: TGTGCCAGCACCGAAGGTAGCGGGAGGAGCGATGAGCAGTTCTTC. The V and J genes are TRBV27 and TRBJ2-1; 10 bases align to TRBD2. The junction had 11 bases not matched to a gene; V was cut back by 7 bases and J by 8 bases. The CDR3 sequence is 15 residues long. Looked up from germline, CDR1 is MNHEY and CDR2 is SMNVEV (reference sequence).

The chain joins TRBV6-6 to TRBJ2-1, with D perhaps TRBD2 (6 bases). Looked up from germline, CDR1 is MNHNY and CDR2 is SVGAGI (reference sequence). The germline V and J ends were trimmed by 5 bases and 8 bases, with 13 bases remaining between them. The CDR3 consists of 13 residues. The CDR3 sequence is CASSPRRGDEQFF. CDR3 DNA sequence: TGTGCCAGCAGTCCGCGGAGGGGCGATGAGCAGTTCTTC.

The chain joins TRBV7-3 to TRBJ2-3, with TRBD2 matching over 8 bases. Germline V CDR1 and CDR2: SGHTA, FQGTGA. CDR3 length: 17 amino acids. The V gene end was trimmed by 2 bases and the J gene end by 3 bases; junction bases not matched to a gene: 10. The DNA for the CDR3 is TGTGCCAGCAGCTTATGGGGTGGGGCTAGCGGGACAGATACGCAGTATTTT. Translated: CASSLWGGASGTDTQYF.

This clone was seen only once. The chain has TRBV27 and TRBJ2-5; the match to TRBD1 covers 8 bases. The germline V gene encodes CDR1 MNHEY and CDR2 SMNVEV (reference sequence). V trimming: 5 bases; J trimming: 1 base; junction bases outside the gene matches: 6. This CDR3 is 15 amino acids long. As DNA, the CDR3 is TGTGCCAGCAGTGTCTTTACAGGGGGCCAAGAGACCCAGTACTTC. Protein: CASSVFTGGQETQYF.

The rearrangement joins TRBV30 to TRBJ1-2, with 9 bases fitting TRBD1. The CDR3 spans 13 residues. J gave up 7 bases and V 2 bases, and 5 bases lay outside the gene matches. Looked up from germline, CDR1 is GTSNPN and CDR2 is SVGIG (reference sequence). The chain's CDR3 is CAWSPTGGVGYTF. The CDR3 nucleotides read TGTGCCTGGAGTCCGACAGGGGGAGTTGGCTACACCTTC.

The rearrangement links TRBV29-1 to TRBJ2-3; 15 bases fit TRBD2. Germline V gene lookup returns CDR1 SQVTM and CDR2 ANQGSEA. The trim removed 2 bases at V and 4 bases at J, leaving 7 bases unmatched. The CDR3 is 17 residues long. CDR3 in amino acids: CSVEWGTSGRIADTQYF. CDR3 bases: TGCAGCGTTGAATGGGGGACTAGCGGGAGGATCGCAGATACGCAGTATTTT.

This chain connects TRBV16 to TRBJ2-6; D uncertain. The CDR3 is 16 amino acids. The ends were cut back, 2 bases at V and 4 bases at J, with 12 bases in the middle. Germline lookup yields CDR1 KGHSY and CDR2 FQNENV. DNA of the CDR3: TGTGCCAGCAGCCAAATTCAGAGCTTAGGGGCCAACGTCCTGACTTTC. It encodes CASSQIQSLGANVLTF. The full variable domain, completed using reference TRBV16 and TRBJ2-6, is GEEVAQTPKHLVRGEGQKAKLYCAPIKGHSYVFWYQQVLKNEFKFLISFQNENVFDETGMPKERFSAKCLPNSPCSLEIQATKLEDSAVYFCASSQIQSLGANVLTFGAGSRLTVL.

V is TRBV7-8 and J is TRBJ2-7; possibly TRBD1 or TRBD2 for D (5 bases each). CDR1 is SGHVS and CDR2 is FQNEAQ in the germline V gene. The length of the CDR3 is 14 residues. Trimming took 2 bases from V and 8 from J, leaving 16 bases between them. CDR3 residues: CASSLRDGPTQQYF. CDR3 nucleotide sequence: TGTGCCAGCAGCTTACGGGACGGCCCTACCCAGCAGTACTTC.

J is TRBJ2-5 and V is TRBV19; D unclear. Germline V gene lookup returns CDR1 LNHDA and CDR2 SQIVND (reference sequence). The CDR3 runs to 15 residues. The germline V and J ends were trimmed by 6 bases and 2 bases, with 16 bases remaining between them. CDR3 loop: CASSSTPGIQETQYF. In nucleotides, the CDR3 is TGTGCCAGTAGCTCAACCCCTGGGATTCAAGAGACCCAGTACTTC. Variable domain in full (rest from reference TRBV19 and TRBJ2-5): DGGITQSPKYLFRKEGQNVTLSCEQNLNHDAMYWYRQDPGQGLRLIYYSQIVNDFQKGDIAEGYSVSREKKESFPLTVTSAQKNPTAFYLCASSSTPGIQETQYFGPGTRLLVL.

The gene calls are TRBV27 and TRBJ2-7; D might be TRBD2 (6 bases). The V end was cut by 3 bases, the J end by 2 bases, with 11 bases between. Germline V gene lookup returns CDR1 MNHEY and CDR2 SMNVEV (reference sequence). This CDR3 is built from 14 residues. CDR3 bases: TGTGCCAGCAGTTTCGGGGGTCGGGCCTACGAGCAGTACTTC. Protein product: CASSFGGRAYEQYF.

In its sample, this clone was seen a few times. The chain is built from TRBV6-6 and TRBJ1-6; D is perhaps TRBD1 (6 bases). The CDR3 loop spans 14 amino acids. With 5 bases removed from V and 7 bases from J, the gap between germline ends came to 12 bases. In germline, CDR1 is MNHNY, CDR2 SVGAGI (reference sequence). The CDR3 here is CASSTTGSNSPLHF. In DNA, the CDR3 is TGTGCCAGCAGTACCACAGGGTCGAATTCACCCCTCCACTTT.

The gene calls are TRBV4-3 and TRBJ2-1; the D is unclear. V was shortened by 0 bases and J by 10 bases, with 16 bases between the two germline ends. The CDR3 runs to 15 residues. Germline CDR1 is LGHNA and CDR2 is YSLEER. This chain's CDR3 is CASSQDRVLSIEQFF. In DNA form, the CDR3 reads TGCGCCAGCAGCCAAGATCGGGTCCTCTCAATCGAGCAGTTCTTC.

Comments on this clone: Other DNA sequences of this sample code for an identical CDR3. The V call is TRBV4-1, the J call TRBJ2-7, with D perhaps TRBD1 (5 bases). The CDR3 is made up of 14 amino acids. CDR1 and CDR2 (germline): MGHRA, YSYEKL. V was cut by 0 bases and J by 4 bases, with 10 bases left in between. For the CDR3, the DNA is TGCGCCAGCAGCCAAGATTTAAGGGGATACGAGCAGTACTTC. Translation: CASSQDLRGYEQYF.

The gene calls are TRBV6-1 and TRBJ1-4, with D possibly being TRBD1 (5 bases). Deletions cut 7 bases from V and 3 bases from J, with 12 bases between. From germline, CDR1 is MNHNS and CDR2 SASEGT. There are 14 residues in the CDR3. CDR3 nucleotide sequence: TGTGCCAGCACCGGCGACAGAGCTAATGAAAAACTGTTTTTT. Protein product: CASTGDRANEKLFF.

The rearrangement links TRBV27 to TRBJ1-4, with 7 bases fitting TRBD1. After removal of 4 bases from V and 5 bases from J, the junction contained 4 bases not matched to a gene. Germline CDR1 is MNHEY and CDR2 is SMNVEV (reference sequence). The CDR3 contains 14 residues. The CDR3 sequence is CASSSRQGNEKLFF. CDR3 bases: TGTGCCAGCAGTTCTAGACAGGGAAATGAAAAACTGTTTTTT.

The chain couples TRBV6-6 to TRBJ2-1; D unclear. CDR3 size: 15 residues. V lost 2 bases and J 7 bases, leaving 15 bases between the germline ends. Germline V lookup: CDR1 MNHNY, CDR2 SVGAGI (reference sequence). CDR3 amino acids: CASSYGGLVGNEQFF. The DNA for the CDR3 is TGTGCCAGCAGTTACGGTGGGCTAGTGGGAAATGAGCAGTTCTTC.

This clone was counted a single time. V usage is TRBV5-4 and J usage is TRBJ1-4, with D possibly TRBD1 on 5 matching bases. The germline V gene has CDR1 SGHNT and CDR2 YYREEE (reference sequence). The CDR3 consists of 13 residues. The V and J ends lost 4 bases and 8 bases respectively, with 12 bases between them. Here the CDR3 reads CASSRSEGEKLFF. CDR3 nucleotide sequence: TGTGCCAGCAGCCGGAGTGAGGGGGAAAAACTGTTTTTT.

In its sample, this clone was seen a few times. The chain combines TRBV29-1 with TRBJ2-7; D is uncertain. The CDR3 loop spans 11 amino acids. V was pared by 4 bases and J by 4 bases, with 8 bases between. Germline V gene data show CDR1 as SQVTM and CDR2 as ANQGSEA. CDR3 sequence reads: CSVVLGYEQYF. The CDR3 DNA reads TGCAGCGTTGTTCTTGGTTACGAGCAGTACTTC.

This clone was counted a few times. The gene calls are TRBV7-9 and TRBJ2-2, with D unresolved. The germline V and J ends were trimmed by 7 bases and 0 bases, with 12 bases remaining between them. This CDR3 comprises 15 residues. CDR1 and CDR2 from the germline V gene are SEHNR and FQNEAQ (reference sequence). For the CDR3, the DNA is TGTGCCAGCATCCCCTTGAACGCGAACACCGGGGAGCTGTTTTTT. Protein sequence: CASIPLNANTGELFF. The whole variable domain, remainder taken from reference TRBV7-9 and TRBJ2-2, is DTGVSQNPRHKITKRGQNVTFRCDPISEHNRLYWYRQTLGQGPEFLTYFQNEAQLEKSRLLSDRFSAERPKGSFSTLEIQRTEQGDSAMYLCASIPLNANTGELFFGEGSRLTVL.

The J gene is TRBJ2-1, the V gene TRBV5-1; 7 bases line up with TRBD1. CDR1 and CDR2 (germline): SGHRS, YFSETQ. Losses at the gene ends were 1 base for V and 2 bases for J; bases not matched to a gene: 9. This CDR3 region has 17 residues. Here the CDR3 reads CASSLRPGQETYNEQFF. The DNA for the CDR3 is TGCGCCAGCAGCTTGCGCCCAGGACAGGAGACCTACAATGAGCAGTTCTTC.

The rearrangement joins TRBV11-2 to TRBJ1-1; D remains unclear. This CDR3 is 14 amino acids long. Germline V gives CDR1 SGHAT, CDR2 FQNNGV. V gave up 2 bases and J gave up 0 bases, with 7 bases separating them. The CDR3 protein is CASSLPTLNTEAFF. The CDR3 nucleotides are TGTGCCAGCAGCTTACCGACACTGAACACTGAAGCTTTCTTT.

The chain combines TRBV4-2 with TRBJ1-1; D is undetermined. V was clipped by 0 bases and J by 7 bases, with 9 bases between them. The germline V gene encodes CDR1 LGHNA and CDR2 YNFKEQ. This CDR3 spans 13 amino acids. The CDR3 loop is CASSQDSPREAFF. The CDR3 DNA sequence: TGTGCCAGCAGCCAAGATAGTCCGCGTGAAGCTTTCTTT.

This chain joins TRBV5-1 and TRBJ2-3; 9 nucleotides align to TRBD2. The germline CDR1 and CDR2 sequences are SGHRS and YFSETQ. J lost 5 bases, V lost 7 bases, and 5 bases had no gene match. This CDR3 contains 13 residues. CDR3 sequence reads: CASQREAEDTQYF. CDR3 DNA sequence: TGCGCCAGCCAGCGGGAGGCCGAAGATACGCAGTATTTT. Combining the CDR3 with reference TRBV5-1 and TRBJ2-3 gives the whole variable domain KAGVTQTPRYLIKTRGQQVTLSCSPISGHRSVSWYQQTPGQGLQFLFEYFSETQRNKGNFPGRFSGRQFSNSRSEMNVSTLELGDSALYLCASQREAEDTQYFGPGTRLTVL.

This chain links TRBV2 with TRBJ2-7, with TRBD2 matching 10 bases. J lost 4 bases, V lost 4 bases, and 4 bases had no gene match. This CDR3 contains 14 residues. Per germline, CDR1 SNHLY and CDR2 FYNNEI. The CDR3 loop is CASSGLAGDYEQYF. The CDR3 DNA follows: TGTGCCAGCAGTGGGCTAGCGGGGGATTACGAGCAGTACTTC. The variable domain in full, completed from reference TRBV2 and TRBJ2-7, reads EPEVTQTPSHQVTQMGQEVILRCVPISNHLYFYWYRQILGQKVEFLVSFYNNEISEKSEIFDDQFSVERPDGSNFTLKIRSTKLEDSAMYFCASSGLAGDYEQYFGPGTRLTVT.